The 19 T cell receptor beta chains reported below all come from one sample, sequenced in a study of shared clonotypes between healthy human individuals. TCRdb's copy holds only in-frame clones and misses some; the assay was immunoSEQ multiplex PCR. The profile shows some 2,400,000 clones, approximately 96% of them singletons. The material sequenced was naive CD4+ T cells sorted from blood. Regarding subset: CD45RA+ positively selected. The receptors stem from a man aged 18 to 35 in good health.

This clone occurred once. The chain is built from TRBV25-1 and TRBJ2-7; 9 nucleotides match TRBD1. The CDR3 sequence is 15 residues long. V lost 3 bases, J lost 2 bases, and 5 bases stayed unmatched. Germline CDR1 reads MGHDK; CDR2 reads SYGVNS. The CDR3 reads CASSDPGTGPYEQYF. As DNA, the CDR3 is TGTGCCAGCAGTGACCCCGGGACAGGGCCCTACGAGCAGTACTTC.

The chain recombines TRBV7-6 with TRBJ1-2, with a weak D call TRBD1 (5 bases). The V end was cut by 1 base, the J end by 8 bases, with 8 bases between. The CDR3 is 12 residues long. Germline CDR1 is SGHVS and CDR2 is FNYEAQ. The DNA of the CDR3 is TGTGCCAGCAGCTTAGGAGGGGACGGCTACACCTTC. Translating gives CASSLGGDGYTF.

The V call is TRBV27, the J call TRBJ2-3; possibly TRBD1 for D (6 bases). The CDR3 runs to 15 residues. Germline CDR1 MNHEY, CDR2 SMNVEV (reference sequence). V was pared by 8 bases and J by 5 bases, with 20 bases between. CDR3 in amino acids: CASSLGARGLDTQYF. Here the CDR3 DNA reads TGTGCCAGCTCCCTAGGCGCCAGGGGCTTAGATACGCAGTATTTT.

The rearrangement joins TRBV19 to TRBJ2-7; 7 bases line up with TRBD2. The CDR3 extends over 15 amino acids. CDR1 and CDR2 from the germline V gene are LNHDA and SQIVND (reference sequence). V lost 0 bases, J lost 1 base, and 3 bases stayed unmatched. The chain's CDR3 is CASSIEASGSYEQYF. In DNA, the CDR3 is TGTGCCAGTAGTATAGAGGCTAGCGGATCCTACGAGCAGTACTTC.

CDR3 loop: CASSEQSNSNQPQHF. For the CDR3, the DNA is TGTGCCAGCAGTGAACAGTCAAATAGCAATCAGCCCCAGCATTTT. The J gene is TRBJ1-5, the V gene TRBV2; D is uncertain. The CDR3 runs to 15 residues. The germline gives CDR1 SNHLY, CDR2 FYNNEI. With 2 bases removed from V and 0 bases from J, the gap between germline ends came to 8 bases.

This clone was seen once. The CDR3 spells CASSQTGYTEAFF. Here the CDR3 DNA reads TGTGCCAGCAGCCAGACAGGGTACACTGAAGCTTTCTTT. The chain has TRBV6-4 and TRBJ1-1, with 7 bases lining up with TRBD1. Germline assignment: CDR1 MRHNA and CDR2 SNTAGT. This CDR3 has 13 amino acids. V gave up 6 bases and J gave up 3 bases; unmatched junction bases: 4.

The V call is TRBV4-3, the J call TRBJ2-2; the match to TRBD2 covers 8 bases. Germline lookup yields CDR1 LGHNA and CDR2 YSLEER. With V trimmed by 3 bases and J by 5 bases, 8 bases remained unmatched. The CDR3 consists of 16 residues. The CDR3 region has the DNA TGCGCCAGCAGCCAGGGGAGCGGGGGCATGACCGGGGAGCTGTTTTTT. Amino acid sequence: CASSQGSGGMTGELFF.

The chain links TRBV6-4 to TRBJ1-5; D may be TRBD1 (6 bases). Trimming removed 2 bases at V and 1 base at J, with 15 bases between. Germline V gene lookup returns CDR1 MRHNA and CDR2 SNTAGT. The CDR3 totals 17 residues. The CDR3 nucleotides read TGTGCCAGCAGTGACACCCGCCAGGGGCGAAGCAATCAGCCCCAGCATTTT. Its translation is CASSDTRQGRSNQPQHF.

V and J are TRBV2 and TRBJ1-2; no reliable D call. Trimming stripped 4 bases from V and 8 bases from J, with 11 bases between. CDR1 is SNHLY, CDR2 FYNNEI, per germline. The CDR3 is 12 residues long. The CDR3, as DNA: TGTGCCAGCAGTGCGTGGGCCTCGGGCTACACCTTC. As protein: CASSAWASGYTF. The full variable domain, rest sourced from reference TRBV2 and TRBJ1-2, is EPEVTQTPSHQVTQMGQEVILRCVPISNHLYFYWYRQILGQKVEFLVSFYNNEISEKSEIFDDQFSVERPDGSNFTLKIRSTKLEDSAMYFCASSAWASGYTFGSGTRLTVV.

A single count supports this clone. CDR3 nucleotide sequence: TGTGCCAGCCGTAGACAGGCTGGAGATACGCAGTATTTT. Protein: CASRRQAGDTQYF. The chain couples TRBV6-1 to TRBJ2-3; D is perhaps TRBD1 (6 bases). Germline CDR1 is MNHNS and CDR2 is SASEGT. CDR3 length equals 13 residues. V was shortened by 8 bases and J by 5 bases, with 14 bases between the two germline ends.

V gene TRBV19 combines with J gene TRBJ2-7, with D hard to call. The CDR3 extends over 14 amino acids. Trimming took 6 bases from V and 2 from J, leaving 14 bases between them. Looked up from germline, CDR1 is LNHDA and CDR2 is SQIVND (reference sequence). The CDR3 coding sequence is TGTGCCAGTAGCTCTGGGAAGGAAGCCTACGAGCAGTACTTC. Amino acids: CASSSGKEAYEQYF.

The rearrangement joins TRBV7-8 to TRBJ1-5; maybe TRBD1 (5 bases). V shed 11 bases and J shed 0 bases, with 14 bases lying between them. The CDR3 runs 14 residues. The germline CDR1 and CDR2 sequences are SGHVS and FQNEAQ. The CDR3 DNA is TGTGCCCGTCTGCGCGGACATAGCAATCAGCCCCAGCATTTT. It yields the protein CARLRGHSNQPQHF.

This rearrangement joins TRBV7-3 to TRBJ1-1; D unresolved. The V gene lost 11 bases and the J gene lost 3 bases, with 16 bases spanning the gap. The germline gives CDR1 SGHTA, CDR2 FQGTGA. This CDR3 has 13 residues. Here the CDR3 DNA reads TGTGCCTCGTTAGAGCCGAGAGACACTGAAGCTTTCTTT. Its translation is CASLEPRDTEAFF.

Concerning this clone: Other DNA sequences of this sample code for an identical CDR3. This rearrangement joins TRBV11-2 to TRBJ2-7; 10 bases are shared with TRBD1. With V trimmed by 5 bases and J by 4 bases, 2 bases remained unmatched. The germline V gene encodes CDR1 SGHAT and CDR2 FQNNGV. CDR3 length equals 13 residues. The CDR3 reads CASSRDRGYEQYF. CDR3 nucleotide sequence: TGTGCCAGCAGCCGGGACAGGGGTTACGAGCAGTACTTC.

The chain is built from TRBV19 and TRBJ2-6, with D tentatively TRBD2 (5 bases). The V and J ends lost 6 bases and 2 bases respectively, with 11 bases between them. Germline V lookup: CDR1 LNHDA, CDR2 SQIVND (reference sequence). This CDR3 spans 15 amino acids. The CDR3 sequence is CASSLTGTGANVLTF. The CDR3 region has the DNA TGTGCCAGTAGCTTGACGGGGACTGGGGCCAACGTCCTGACTTTC. The full variable domain, completed using reference TRBV19 and TRBJ2-6, is DGGITQSPKYLFRKEGQNVTLSCEQNLNHDAMYWYRQDPGQGLRLIYYSQIVNDFQKGDIAEGYSVSREKKESFPLTVTSAQKNPTAFYLCASSLTGTGANVLTFGAGSRLTVL.

The V gene is TRBV4-1, the J gene TRBJ2-1, with TRBD1 identical over 9 bases. Germline lookup yields CDR1 MGHRA and CDR2 YSYEKL. Trimming took 5 bases from V and 8 from J; bases not matched to a gene: 7. CDR3 length: 14 residues. DNA of the CDR3: TGCGCCAGCAGCAACGGGACAGGGAGGCATGAGCAGTTCTTC. Its translation: CASSNGTGRHEQFF.

This clone was counted a few times. This chain uses TRBV5-6 with TRBJ1-6; D is perhaps TRBD1 (5 bases). The CDR3 is 16 amino acids. Deletions cut 0 bases from V and 4 bases from J, with 11 bases between. Per the germline V gene, CDR1 is SGHDT and CDR2 is YYEEEE. DNA of the CDR3: TGTGCCAGCAGCTTGGATCAAGGGGATTATAATTCACCCCTCCACTTT. Translation gives CASSLDQGDYNSPLHF.

The CDR3 spells CASSAGASYNEQFF. DNA for the CDR3: TGTGCCAGCAGCGCGGGAGCCTCCTACAATGAGCAGTTCTTC. This chain connects TRBV7-2 to TRBJ2-1, with 7 bases fitting TRBD2. Germline V gene sequence: CDR1 SGHTA, CDR2 FQGNSA. The J segment lost 0 bases and the V segment lost 5 bases, leaving 1 base of the junction unmatched. The length of the CDR3 is 14 residues.

The V gene is TRBV5-1, the J gene TRBJ2-1, with 12 bases lining up with TRBD2. CDR1 is SGHRS, CDR2 YFSETQ, per germline. The CDR3 extends over 15 amino acids. Unmatched junction bases numbered 11, after V lost 4 bases and J lost 12 bases. Here the CDR3 reads CASSPGGLAGEGQFF. The DNA for the CDR3 is TGCGCCAGCAGCCCCGGGGGACTAGCGGGTGAGGGGCAGTTCTTC. The whole variable domain, remainder taken from reference TRBV5-1 and TRBJ2-1, is KAGVTQTPRYLIKTRGQQVTLSCSPISGHRSVSWYQQTPGQGLQFLFEYFSETQRNKGNFPGRFSGRQFSNSRSEMNVSTLELGDSALYLCASSPGGLAGEGQFFGPGTRLTVL.